This TCR beta chain stems from a study of blood T cells in healthy people across ages. Primers used in a second PCR of about 6 to 12 cycles were a sample-barcoded 5' primer and a J-beta primer mix. TCRdb re-called the 5' RACE reads through MiXCR, storing one row per CDR3 protein. The sample includes about 1.8 million distinct CDR3 sequences, about 49% of them seen just once. Sequencing was carried out using blood. This receptor was obtained from a middle-aged woman in good health.

The CDR3 protein is CASSQENTLGLPQHF. CDR3 in DNA: TGCGCCAGCAGCCAAGAAAACACCCTTGGTTTGCCCCAGCATTTT. J is TRBJ1-5 and V is TRBV4-3; unclear D gene. V lost 0 bases to trimming and J lost 9 bases, with 15 bases between them. This CDR3 spans 15 amino acids. In germline, CDR1 is LGHNA, CDR2 YSLEER.